This is a list of T cell receptor beta chains from one sample in a study of patients and donors after allogeneic stem cell transplantation. TCRdb used MiXCR to reprocess the RT-PCR reads, holding one entry per CDR3 protein. The data show 410,000 or so distinct CDR3 sequences, about a sixth seen once. Sequenced sample: blood, either unsorted or a sorted T cell fraction (not recorded which). These receptors all stem from a human donor who was either an allogeneic HSCT recipient or a stem cell or donor lymphocyte infusion donor (not recorded which). It is not recorded whose cells these are; they may come from a transplant donor. Each CDR3 is given with its conserved first and last residue. D genes are given only for firm matches. Size is omitted from some rows. Given values are once, few, many or a class for expanded clones.

abundance	v_gene	j_gene	d_gene	CDR3aa	CDR3nt
few	TRBV18	TRBJ2-5	NA	CASSPLGLQETQYF	TGTGCCAGCTCACCACTCGGATTACAAGAGACCCAGTACTTC
NA	TRBV3-1	TRBJ1-1	NA	CASSQGTGQAFF	TGTGCCAGCAGCCAAGGGACCGGGCAAGCTTTCTTT
NA	TRBV3-1	TRBJ1-1	NA	CASSPQPTGRSTEAFF	TGTGCCAGCAGCCCACAGCCAACAGGGAGGTCCACTGAAGCTTTCTTT
NA	TRBV19	TRBJ2-3	TRBD1	CASRDRATDTQYF	TGTGCCAGTCGGGACAGGGCCACAGATACGCAGTATTTT
NA	TRBV5-1	TRBJ2-1	NA	CASSLAWNNEQFF	TGCGCCAGCAGCTTGGCATGGAACAATGAGCAGTTCTTC
NA	TRBV6-1	TRBJ1-3	NA	CASSTTVSSGNTIYF	TGTGCCAGCAGCACCACCGTGTCCTCTGGAAACACCATATATTTT
NA	TRBV11-2	TRBJ1-4	NA	CASSLFARRATNEKLFF	TGTGCCAGCAGCTTATTTGCCCGACGAGCAACTAATGAAAAACTGTTTTTT
few	TRBV5-5	TRBJ2-7	NA	CASTSLGNKGAYEQYF	TGTGCCAGCACCTCATTAGGGAATAAGGGAGCCTACGAGCAGTACTTC
few	TRBV5-1	TRBJ2-7	TRBD1	CASSRGQGANLYEQYF	TGCGCCAGCAGCCGGGGACAGGGGGCAAACCTCTACGAGCAGTACTTC
few	TRBV12-3/TRBV12-4	TRBJ1-2	TRBD1	CASRPGQGTGYTF	TGTGCCAGCAGGCCGGGACAGGGGACAGGCTACACCTTC
NA	TRBV5-5	TRBJ2-7	TRBD2	CASSQTSRGRFYEQYF	TGTGCCAGCAGCCAGACTAGCCGAGGAAGGTTCTACGAGCAGTACTTC
few	TRBV6-5	TRBJ1-1	NA	CASSYRGSATEAFF	TGTGCCAGCAGTTACAGGGGTTCGGCCACTGAAGCTTTCTTT
few	TRBV5-1	TRBJ2-2	NA	CASSPRVSGNTGELFF	TGCGCCAGCAGCCCACGGGTTAGCGGGAACACCGGGGAGCTGTTTTTT
NA	TRBV4-2	TRBJ1-5	TRBD1	CASSQHTRGPEDSNQPQHF	TGTGCCAGCAGCCAACATACTAGGGGGCCCGAGGATAGCAATCAGCCCCAGCATTTT
NA	TRBV3-1	TRBJ1-5	NA	CASSPELNQPQHF	TGTGCCAGCAGCCCGGAGCTCAATCAGCCCCAGCATTTT
NA	TRBV21-1	TRBJ2-5	NA	CASFLPPGGACKETQYF	TGTGCCAGCTTTCTCCCGCCGGGGGGCGCGTGTAAAGAGACCCAGTACTTC
few	TRBV20-1	TRBJ2-2	TRBD2	CSARVGLAGGPSGELFF	TGCAGTGCTAGAGTAGGGCTAGCGGGAGGGCCCTCCGGGGAGCTGTTTTTT
many	TRBV4-1	TRBJ2-3	NA	CASSQARRNTDTQYF	TGCGCCAGCAGCCAAGCTAGGAGGAACACAGATACGCAGTATTTT
NA	TRBV19	TRBJ2-7	TRBD2	CASSKAGGHYEQYF	TGTGCCAGTAGTAAGGCGGGAGGCCACTACGAGCAGTACTTC
many	TRBV7-8	TRBJ2-7	NA	CASSKGPFYEQYF	TGTGCCAGCAGCAAGGGACCTTTCTACGAGCAGTACTTC
many	TRBV5-1	TRBJ2-1	TRBD1	CASSSSGDRIYNEQFF	TGCGCCAGCAGCTCCTCCGGGGACAGGATATACAATGAGCAGTTCTTC
NA	TRBV5-5	TRBJ1-2	NA	CASSLKGTYGYTF	TGTGCCAGCAGCTTAAAAGGGACCTATGGCTACACCTTC
many	TRBV4-1	TRBJ2-3	NA	CASSQDLTDTDTQYF	TGCGCCAGCAGCCAAGATTTAACAGACACAGATACGCAGTATTTT
NA	TRBV20-1	TRBJ2-4	NA	CSARGAASKNIQYF	TGCAGTGCTCGAGGGGCTGCGTCCAAAAACATTCAGTACTTC
many	TRBV5-1	TRBJ2-7	TRBD1	CASSLNRGSYEQYF	TGCGCCAGCAGCTTAAACAGGGGCTCCTACGAGCAGTACTTC
few	TRBV11-3	TRBJ2-3	TRBD1	CASSSLQGFPDTQYF	TGTGCCAGCAGCTCATTACAGGGGTTCCCAGATACGCAGTATTTT